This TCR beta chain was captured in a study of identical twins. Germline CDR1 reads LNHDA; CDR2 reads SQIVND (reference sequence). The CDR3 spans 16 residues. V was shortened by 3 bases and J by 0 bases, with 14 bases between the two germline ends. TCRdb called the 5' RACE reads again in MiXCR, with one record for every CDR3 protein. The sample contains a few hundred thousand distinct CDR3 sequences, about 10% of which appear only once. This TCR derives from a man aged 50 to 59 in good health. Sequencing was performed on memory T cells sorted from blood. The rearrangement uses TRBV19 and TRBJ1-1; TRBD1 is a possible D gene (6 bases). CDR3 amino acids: CASSIRWGQLNTEAFF. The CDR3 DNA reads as TGTGCCAGTAGTATCAGGTGGGGACAACTGAACACTGAAGCTTTCTTT.